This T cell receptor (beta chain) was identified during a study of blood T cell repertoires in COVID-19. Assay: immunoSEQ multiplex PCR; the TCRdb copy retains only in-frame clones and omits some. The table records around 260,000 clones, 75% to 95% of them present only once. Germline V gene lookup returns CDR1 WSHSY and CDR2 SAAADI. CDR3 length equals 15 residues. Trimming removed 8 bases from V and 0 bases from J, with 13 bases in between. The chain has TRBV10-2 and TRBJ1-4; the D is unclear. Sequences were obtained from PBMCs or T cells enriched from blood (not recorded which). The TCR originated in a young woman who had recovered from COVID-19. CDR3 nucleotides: TGCGCCAGCGGTCTCGAGATTGCAACTAATGAAAAACTGTTTTTT. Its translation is CASGLEIATNEKLFF.